A single sample gave rise to the 17 T cell receptor beta chains below, sequenced in a study of shared clonotypes between healthy human individuals (dated by TCRdb to the early 2020s). Libraries were prepared through the immunoSEQ multiplex PCR assay. Drawn from immuneACCESS, this table holds only the in-frame rearrangements with V and J called that TCRdb kept. Clones are partly lost; checked studies trace under half to an unresolved V gene and leave the rest unexplained. The sample has some 1 million clones on record, 65% to 75% of them singletons. The ten largest make up approximately 1.5% of the sample. Specimen: memory CD4+ T cells sorted from blood. What this sample's cell subset or site label stands for: CD45RA-negative fraction. The receptors originated from a man aged 18 to 35 in good health.

The chain joins TRBV6-5 to TRBJ2-3, with 8 bases lining up with TRBD1. CDR3 size: 15 residues. Germline CDR1 is MNHEY and CDR2 is SVGAGI. Unmatched junction bases numbered 12, after V lost 6 bases and J lost 7 bases. CDR3 in amino acids: CASRPEGQGRNTQYF. The CDR3 DNA follows: TGTGCCAGCAGACCCGAAGGACAGGGCCGGAATACGCAGTATTTT.

The chain employs TRBV6-1 and TRBJ2-7; 8 nucleotides match TRBD1. CDR3 length: 12 residues. Germline V gene sequence: CDR1 MNHNS, CDR2 SASEGT. V shed 7 bases, J shed 5 bases, and the junction held 4 bases outside the gene matches. CDR3 sequence: CASTWTGNEQYF. The CDR3 DNA reads as TGTGCCAGCACTTGGACAGGGAACGAGCAGTACTTC.

The J gene is TRBJ2-7, the V gene TRBV19; 12 nucleotides match TRBD2. V was clipped by 4 bases and J by 2 bases; unmatched bases: 0. The CDR3 totals 14 residues. Per germline, CDR1 LNHDA and CDR2 SQIVND (reference sequence). In DNA form, the CDR3 reads TGTGCCAGTAGTAGGACTAGCGGGGCCTACGAGCAGTACTTC. This codes for CASSRTSGAYEQYF.

The V call is TRBV6-6, the J call TRBJ2-3; D remains ambiguous. Germline CDR1 and CDR2: MNHNY and SVGAGI (reference sequence). V lost 2 bases, J lost 8 bases, and 8 bases lay in between. This CDR3 is 12 amino acids long. The CDR3 region has the DNA TGTGCCAGCAGTTACAAGGAAAGTACGCAGTATTTT. This codes for CASSYKESTQYF.

V and J are TRBV14 and TRBJ1-1; no firm D call. Germline V gives CDR1 SGHDN, CDR2 FVKESK. Between the trimmed V and J ends, which lost 4 bases and 5 bases, there was a span of 11 bases. The CDR3 is 13 residues long. CDR3 nucleotides: TGTGCCAGCAGCCGAGGGAGAGGAACTGAAGCTTTCTTT. It encodes CASSRGRGTEAFF.

The chain uses TRBV7-8 and TRBJ1-1; no firm D call. CDR1 SGHVS and CDR2 FQNEAQ come from the germline V gene. CDR3 size: 16 residues. The V end was cut by 5 bases, the J end by 1 base, with 17 bases between. This chain's CDR3 is CASSPEGWTWNTEAFF. In nucleotides, the CDR3 is TGTGCCAGCAGCCCCGAGGGATGGACCTGGAACACTGAAGCTTTCTTT.

The sample holds one count of this clone. J is TRBJ2-6 and V is TRBV6-1, with D possibly TRBD1 on 6 matching bases. Between the trimmed V and J ends, which lost 2 bases and 1 base, there was a span of 18 bases. CDR1 MNHNS and CDR2 SASEGT come from the germline V gene. The CDR3 totals 19 residues. CDR3 sequence reads: CASSENIPGARSGANVLTF. The CDR3 DNA reads TGTGCCAGCAGTGAAAATATCCCAGGGGCCCGATCTGGGGCCAACGTCCTGACTTTC.

CDR3 amino acids: CASSLRESAGNTIYF. For the CDR3, the DNA is TGTGCCAGCAGTCTACGGGAGTCAGCTGGAAACACCATATATTTT. The V gene is TRBV6-1, the J gene TRBJ1-3; D gene uncertain. CDR1 is MNHNS, CDR2 SASEGT, per germline. There are 15 residues in the CDR3. Trimming cost V 5 bases and J 2 bases, with 13 bases left between them.

V and J are TRBV27 and TRBJ1-4, with 8 positions matching TRBD1. The germline V gene has CDR1 MNHEY and CDR2 SMNVEV (reference sequence). The CDR3 runs 14 residues. Losses at the gene ends were 5 bases for V and 5 bases for J; bases not matched to a gene: 4. CDR3 nucleotide sequence: TGTGCCAGCAGTCGCCGACAGGGGAATGAAAAACTGTTTTTT. Protein product: CASSRRQGNEKLFF.

The chain recombines TRBV27 with TRBJ2-1; 10 nucleotides agree with TRBD1. This CDR3 is built from 16 residues. The V gene end was trimmed by 2 bases and the J gene end by 6 bases; junction bases not matched to a gene: 7. The germline V gene has CDR1 MNHEY and CDR2 SMNVEV (reference sequence). CDR3 bases: TGTGCCAGCAGTTTAGGGATGCGGGACAGGGGCAATGAGCAGTTCTTC. Protein sequence: CASSLGMRDRGNEQFF.

This clone has ten or more counts. This chain connects TRBV2 to TRBJ2-2; 9 bases are a match to TRBD2. This CDR3 region has 15 residues. V was clipped by 7 bases and J by 6 bases; unmatched bases: 9. CDR1 is SNHLY, CDR2 FYNNEI, per germline. CDR3 DNA sequence: TGTGCCAGCACTACGGGACTAGCTATGTCCGGGGAGCTGTTTTTT. Translation gives CASTTGLAMSGELFF.

The chain is built from TRBV4-3 and TRBJ2-5; tentatively, D is TRBD1 or TRBD2 (6 bases each). Germline CDR1 LGHNA, CDR2 YSLEER. The CDR3 loop spans 13 amino acids. Trimming left V 1 base short and J 11 bases short, with 14 bases between. Here the CDR3 reads CASSQVRGAGQYF. The CDR3, as DNA: TGCGCCAGCAGCCAAGTTAGGGGGGCCGGGCAGTACTTC.

This sequence joins TRBV7-2 and TRBJ1-2; TRBD1 matches 7 bases. The CDR3 runs 13 residues. Germline lookup yields CDR1 SGHTA and CDR2 FQGNSA. V lost 5 bases and J lost 8; bases outside the gene matches: 8. The CDR3: CASSRQGGSGYTF. For the CDR3, the DNA is TGTGCCAGCAGCAGACAGGGAGGGAGCGGCTACACCTTC.

This chain links TRBV7-6 with TRBJ1-3; 7 bases match TRBD1. The J segment lost 1 base and the V segment lost 0 bases, leaving 9 bases of the junction unmatched. The CDR3 runs to 18 residues. Germline V gives CDR1 SGHVS, CDR2 FNYEAQ. The CDR3 DNA reads as TGTGCCAGCAGCTTAGCGCCGACAGGGTTGCTTTCTGGAAACACCATATATTTT. As protein: CASSLAPTGLLSGNTIYF.

This clone was recorded a few times. The genes are TRBV6-6 and TRBJ2-7, with a weak D call TRBD2 (7 bases). The CDR3 covers 13 residues. The V gene lost 11 bases and the J gene lost 3 bases, with 17 bases spanning the gap. Germline V CDR1 and CDR2: MNHNY, SVGAGI (reference sequence). CDR3 nucleotides: TGTGCCGGACAGCGGGATCCAAACTACGAGCAGTACTTC. As protein: CAGQRDPNYEQYF.

The chain couples TRBV2 to TRBJ2-7; 7 bases align to TRBD1. The CDR3 is 18 residues long. The J segment lost 4 bases and the V segment lost 6 bases, leaving 21 bases of the junction unmatched. Germline CDR1 is SNHLY and CDR2 is FYNNEI. The CDR3 region is CASSLPQVLRDRTYEQYF. The DNA for the CDR3 is TGTGCCAGCAGCCTCCCACAGGTCCTTCGGGACAGAACTTACGAGCAGTACTTC. Drawing the rest from reference TRBV2 and TRBJ2-7, the complete variable domain is EPEVTQTPSHQVTQMGQEVILRCVPISNHLYFYWYRQILGQKVEFLVSFYNNEISEKSEIFDDQFSVERPDGSNFTLKIRSTKLEDSAMYFCASSLPQVLRDRTYEQYFGPGTRLTVT.

This clone has just a few counts. The chain combines TRBV7-2 with TRBJ1-2, with a possible D match to TRBD1 (6 bases). CDR3 length: 15 amino acids. V was shortened by 6 bases and J by 4 bases, with 18 bases between the two germline ends. In germline, CDR1 is SGHTA, CDR2 FQGNSA. CDR3 nucleotides: TGTGCCAGCAGGACCATGGACAGTAGAGCCTATGGCTACACCTTC. Encoded protein: CASRTMDSRAYGYTF.